The present TCR beta chain was sequenced within a study of T-cell reconstitution after alpha-beta-depleted transplantation in children. General study points: It was newly produced T cells that mostly accounted for T-cell counts and diversity one year after transplant. From surviving recipient T cells and thymic progenitors came the high day-60 TCRbeta diversity observed in some patients. Several hundred graft clones that had expanded were reportedly the source of alpha-beta T cells about two months after transplant.

Unique molecular identifiers were used in preparing the TCRbeta library. TCRdb called the PCR reads again in MiXCR, with one record for every CDR3 protein. This sample yields about 580,000 distinct CDR3 sequences, of which about a quarter are seen a single time; 35% to 40% belongs to the top ten. V shed 5 bases and J shed 1 base, with 14 bases lying between them. The CDR3 extends over 15 amino acids. This clonotype turned up a few times. Its antigen remains unidentified. Sequences were derived from PBMCs, sampled before TCRalphabeta/CD19-depleted stem cell transplant. This sequence joins TRBV12-3 or TRBV12-4 and TRBJ1-1, with D possibly matching TRBD1 (5 bases). The clonotype originates from a boy under two years old with Wiskott-Aldrich syndrome, due to receive a stem cell transplant. The CDR3 DNA follows: TGTGCCAGCAGTCCTGGGGGGGGTAGGAACACTGAAGCTTTCTTT. Its translation is CASSPGGGRNTEAFF.